This T cell receptor (beta chain) derives from a study of blood T cell repertoires in COVID-19. Germline V gives CDR1 MNHEY, CDR2 SMNVEV (reference sequence). Trimming left V 7 bases short and J 1 base short, with 13 bases between. This CDR3 spans 14 amino acids. Here immunoSEQ multiplex PCR was the method, and the copy in TCRdb shows in-frame clones only, minus some. The sample lists about 210,000 clones, around nine tenths occurring once. This clone was seen a single time. This TCR derives from a woman aged 35 to 49 with acute or convalescent COVID-19. The rearrangement joins TRBV27 to TRBJ1-1, with unresolved D. Sequencing input: peripheral blood. CDR3 residues: CASTSRPGNTEAFF. Written as DNA, the CDR3 is TGTGCCAGCACTTCTCGTCCGGGGAACACTGAAGCTTTCTTT.